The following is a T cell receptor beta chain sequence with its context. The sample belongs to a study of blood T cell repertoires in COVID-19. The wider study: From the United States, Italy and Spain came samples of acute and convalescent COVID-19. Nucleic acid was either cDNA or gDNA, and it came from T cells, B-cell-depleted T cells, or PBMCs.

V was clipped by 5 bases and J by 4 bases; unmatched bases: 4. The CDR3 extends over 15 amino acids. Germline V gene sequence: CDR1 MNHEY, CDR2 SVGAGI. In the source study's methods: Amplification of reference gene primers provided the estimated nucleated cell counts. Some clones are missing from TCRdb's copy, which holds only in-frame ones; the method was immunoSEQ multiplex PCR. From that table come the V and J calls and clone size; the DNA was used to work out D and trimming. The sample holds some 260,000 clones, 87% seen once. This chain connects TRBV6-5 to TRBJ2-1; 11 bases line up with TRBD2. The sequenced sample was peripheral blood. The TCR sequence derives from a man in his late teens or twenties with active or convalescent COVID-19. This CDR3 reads CASSRGTSGYNEQFF. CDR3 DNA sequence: TGTGCCAGCAGTCGGGGGACTAGCGGATACAATGAGCAGTTCTTC.